The 5 T cell receptor beta chains below all came from one sample that was sequenced in a study of T-cell reconstitution after alpha-beta-depleted transplantation in children. Library preparation (for TCRbeta) was performed with unique molecular identifiers. TCRdb passed the PCR reads through MiXCR, listing each CDR3 protein once. The sample contains around 250,000 distinct CDR3 sequences, roughly 9.5% of which appear only once. The sample was PBMCs from the stem cell graft donor, taken from the stem cell graft. These receptors were collected from a human donor who donated a stem cell graft to a child with SCID.

The chain carries TRBV2 and TRBJ2-2; TRBD2 might be the D (5 bases). CDR1 and CDR2 from the germline V gene are SNHLY and FYNNEI. The V end lost 5 bases, the J end lost 5 bases, and 12 bases lay between the germline ends. This CDR3 is built from 14 residues. CDR3 DNA sequence: TGTGCCAGCAGTAGTGGTCCGGGGACCGGGGAGCTGTTTTTT. Translating gives CASSSGPGTGELFF.

This clonotype has just a few counts. The chain combines TRBV28 with TRBJ2-1; 9 bases agree with TRBD2. J was trimmed by 7 bases and V by 5 bases; bases with no gene match: 12. This CDR3 is built from 16 residues. The germline V gene encodes CDR1 MDHEN and CDR2 SYDVKM. This CDR3 is CASSPGGGAVRNEQFF. CDR3 DNA sequence: TGTGCCAGCAGTCCAGGCGGGGGGGCGGTGAGGAATGAGCAGTTCTTC.

The V and J genes are TRBV20-1 and TRBJ2-3; D is perhaps TRBD2 (6 bases). Germline CDR1 is DFQATT and CDR2 is SNEGSKA (reference sequence). CDR3 size: 10 residues. CDR3 sequence reads: CSDPPGAQYF. The CDR3 coding sequence is TGCAGCGACCCGCCGGGAGCGCAGTATTTT.

This clonotype was observed at least ten times. This chain uses TRBV18 with TRBJ2-2; 7 bases match TRBD1. J was trimmed by 3 bases and V by 3 bases; bases with no gene match: 4. The length of the CDR3 is 15 residues. The germline V gene encodes CDR1 KGHSH and CDR2 LQKENI. The CDR3 loop is CASSPATGYTGELFF. Written as DNA, the CDR3 is TGTGCCAGCTCACCTGCGACAGGGTACACCGGGGAGCTGTTTTTT.

This clonotype came up a few times. The rearrangement joins TRBV29-1 to TRBJ1-1, with D possibly being TRBD1 (6 bases). CDR1 and CDR2 (germline): SQVTM, ANQGSEA. The CDR3 is 13 residues long. V was shortened by 6 bases and J by 0 bases, with 11 bases between the two germline ends. The CDR3 reads CSVWTAVNTEAFF. CDR3 nucleotides: TGCAGCGTGTGGACAGCCGTGAACACTGAAGCTTTCTTT. The full variable domain, rest sourced from reference TRBV29-1 and TRBJ1-1, is SAVISQKPSRDICQRGTSLTIQCQVDSQVTMMFWYRQQPGQSLTLIATANQGSEATYESGFVIDKFPISRPNLTFSTLTVSNMSPEDSSIYLCSVWTAVNTEAFFGQGTRLTVV.